This TCR beta chain was captured in a study of breast tumors, draining lymph nodes, adjacent tissues. Regarding the study as a whole: Most tumor T cells seemingly derive from lymph node, then expand in tumor. Tumor repertoires ranked between lymph nodes and nontumor tissue in diversity, with V and J gene preferences. Data only fit, rather than demonstrated, lymph node origin of most tumor T cells. Compared with basal-like, luminal-like tumors shared significantly more repertoire with nontumor tissue.

V shed 4 bases and J shed 6 bases, with 15 bases lying between them. This CDR3 has 14 residues. Germline-derived CDR1 and CDR2 are SGHVS and FQNEAQ. Axillary draining lymph nodes of breast cancer patients supplied the node samples. To note about this clonotype: Its antigen is not identified.

TCRdb redid the calling of the multiplex PCR reads with MiXCR, one entry per CDR3 protein. The sample carries approximately 200,000 distinct CDR3 sequences, approximately 31% recorded once. V and J are TRBV7-8 and TRBJ1-2; D remains unclear. Sequencing was done on a sample of axillary lymph node tissue. This TCR was recovered from a female donor with breast cancer. Some clones in this sample may be carry-over from other donors' samples. CDR3 sequence reads: CASSSGGGRDGYTF. The CDR3 DNA is TGTGCCAGCAGCTCTGGAGGAGGGCGGGATGGCTACACCTTC.